The 9 T cell receptor beta chains given below trace back to one sample, sequenced in a study of OX40 agonist ivuxolimab in advanced cancers. TCRdb's table, derived via immunoSEQ multiplex PCR, lists solely in-frame clones and lacks some. The profile shows 80,000 to 85,000 clones, around 84% of them singletons. Sequences were derived from CD4+ or CD8+ T cells sorted from blood, sampled in a trial of the OX40 agonist ivuxolimab. The receptors stem from an adult with an advanced solid tumor such as melanoma, head and neck, liver or kidney cancer.

The rearrangement links TRBV30 to TRBJ2-5; 9 nucleotides match TRBD1. Matching the DNA end better, TRBJ2-7 makes the J call doubtful. Germline values: CDR1 GTSNPN, CDR2 SVGIG (reference sequence). The CDR3 spans 13 residues. The CDR3 region has the DNA TGTGCCTGGAGCTGGGACAGGGAATACGAGCAGTACTTC. Its protein product is CAWSWDREYEQYF.

The chain joins TRBV28 to TRBJ2-7; either TRBD1 or TRBD2 may supply D (6 bases each). The V gene's germline CDR1 is MDHEN and CDR2 SYDVKM. V dropped 5 bases and J dropped 11 bases, with 22 bases sitting between them. The CDR3 is 14 amino acids. The CDR3 is CASSLTAAHGGKYF. The CDR3 nucleotides are TGTGCCAGCAGTCTAACGGCAGCCCACGGGGGCAAGTACTTC.

J is TRBJ2-5 and V is TRBV21-1; TRBD2 was called by the table and not checked on the DNA. TRBV21-1 has pseudogene status. This CDR3 has 16 amino acids. The CDR3 spells CASSKRLLSQLETQYF. The CDR3 DNA sequence: TGTGCCAGCAGCAAACGACTCCTCTCCCAATTAGAGACCCAGTACTTC.

V usage is TRBV18 and J usage is TRBJ1-6; D remains unclear. The CDR3 is 15 amino acids. V shed 3 bases and J shed 7 bases, with 13 bases lying between them. Germline V CDR1 and CDR2: KGHSH, LQKENI. The chain's CDR3 is CASSPVESGNSPLHF. CDR3 sequence (DNA): TGTGCCAGCTCACCGGTTGAGTCAGGAAATTCACCCCTCCACTTT. Drawing the rest from reference TRBV18 and TRBJ1-6, the complete variable domain is NAGVMQNPRHLVRRRGQEARLRCSPMKGHSHVYWYRQLPEEGLKFMVYLQKENIIDESGMPKERFSAEFPKEGPSILRIQQVVRGDSAAYFCASSPVESGNSPLHFGNGTRLTVT.

The chain couples TRBV19 to TRBJ2-2; 10 nucleotides line up with TRBD2. The CDR3 runs to 15 residues. V lost 2 bases and J lost 5; bases outside the gene matches: 2. CDR1 is LNHDA and CDR2 is SQIVND in the germline V gene (reference sequence). The CDR3 protein is CASSIQTSGTGELFF. DNA for the CDR3: TGTGCCAGTAGTATACAGACTAGCGGGACCGGGGAGCTGTTTTTT.

The chain carries TRBV30 and TRBJ2-6; 8 bases are shared with TRBD1. Germline assignment: CDR1 GTSNPN and CDR2 SVGIG (reference sequence). Unmatched junction bases numbered 7, after V lost 1 base and J lost 2 bases. The CDR3 is made up of 17 amino acids. The CDR3 sequence: CAWSGLQGVAGANVLTF. The CDR3 DNA reads as TGTGCCTGGAGTGGATTACAGGGGGTAGCTGGGGCCAACGTCCTGACTTTC.

The chain recombines TRBV18 with TRBJ1-3; possibly TRBD1 for D (5 bases). V dropped 4 bases and J dropped 3 bases, with 7 bases sitting between them. This CDR3 region has 13 residues. CDR1 is KGHSH and CDR2 is LQKENI in the germline V gene. CDR3 in amino acids: CASSLGLGNTIYF. In DNA, the CDR3 is TGTGCCAGCTCACTGGGACTTGGAAACACCATATATTTT.

The chain has TRBV9 and TRBJ2-1, with TRBD2 matching 7 bases. This CDR3 is 15 amino acids long. With V trimmed by 0 bases and J by 9 bases, 9 bases remained unmatched. CDR1 is SGDLS and CDR2 is YYNGEE in the germline V gene. CDR3 region: CASSVVGGREAEQFF. The CDR3 coding sequence is TGTGCCAGCAGCGTAGTAGGCGGGAGAGAGGCTGAGCAGTTCTTC.

This clone was observed once. The genes are TRBV6-6 and TRBJ2-7, with D perhaps assigned TRBD1 or TRBD2 (5 bases each). The CDR3 runs 13 residues. Germline lookup yields CDR1 MNHNY and CDR2 SVGAGI (reference sequence). Trimming removed 7 bases from V and 7 bases from J, with 17 bases in between. The DNA of the CDR3 is TGTGCCAGCACCTGGGGGACGTCGGGGGAGCAGTACTTC. This gives the protein CASTWGTSGEQYF.